Listed here is a single TCR beta chain. Its target is unknown. Here immunoSEQ multiplex PCR was the method, and the copy in TCRdb shows in-frame clones only, minus some. The data show around 25,000 clones, about 91% seen once. CDR1 and CDR2 (germline): SGHNT, YENEEA. The CDR3 has 13 amino acids. Trimming cost V 1 base and J 6 bases; bases outside gene matches: 2. This sample was included in a study of naive CD8 T cells in extremely preterm neonates. Overall study results and limits: Preterm infants showed shorter CDR3s, fewer N additions and less trimming than older groups. Shared CDR3 nucleotide sequences: preterm roughly 2.7%, term 0.4% to 0.45%, children 0.025% to 0.035%, adults roughly 0.01%. Preterm neonates had significantly lower iChao1 richness than other age groups.

Samples were taken at extremely preterm deliveries at roughly 23-28 weeks of gestation. The sample holds sorted live naive CD8+ CD45RA+CCR7+ T cells. V is TRBV11-3 and J is TRBJ2-7; 8 nucleotides agree with TRBD2. The TCR comes from a boy who was born preterm. The sample taken for sequencing was naive CD8+ T cells from cord blood. In DNA form, the CDR3 reads TGTGCCAGCAGCTTAGCGGGGGGGCTCGAGCAGTACTTC. This codes for CASSLAGGLEQYF.